This T cell receptor (beta chain) came from a study of T cell changes during pregnancy in multiple sclerosis. TCRdb's copy holds only in-frame clones and misses some; the assay was immunoSEQ multiplex PCR. The sample comprises 30,000 to 45,000 clones, roughly 90% of which are singletons, and approximately 8.3% rests with the top ten. Per the germline V gene, CDR1 is MNHEY and CDR2 is SMNVEV (reference sequence). J was trimmed by 2 bases and V by 6 bases; bases with no gene match: 11. This CDR3 has 16 amino acids. This specimen consisted of CD8+ T cells from peripheral blood mononuclear cells, obtained before pregnancy. The origin of this receptor is a female donor with multiple sclerosis, enrolled in a pregnancy study. V usage is TRBV27 and J usage is TRBJ2-5, with 8 bases matching TRBD2. Here the CDR3 reads CASSPLSGGIQETQYF. The CDR3 bases are TGTGCCAGCAGCCCCCTCTCGGGAGGGATTCAAGAGACCCAGTACTTC.